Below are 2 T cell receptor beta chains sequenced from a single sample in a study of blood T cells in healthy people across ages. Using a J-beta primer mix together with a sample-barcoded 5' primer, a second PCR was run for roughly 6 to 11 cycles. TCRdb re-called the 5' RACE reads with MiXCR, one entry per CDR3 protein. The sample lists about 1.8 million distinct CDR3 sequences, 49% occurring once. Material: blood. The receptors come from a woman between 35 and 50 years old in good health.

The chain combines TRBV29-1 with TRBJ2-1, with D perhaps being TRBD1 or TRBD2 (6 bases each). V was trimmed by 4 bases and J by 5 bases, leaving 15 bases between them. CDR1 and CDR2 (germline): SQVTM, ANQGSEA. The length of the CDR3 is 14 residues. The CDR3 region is CSVVGGRGNNEQFF. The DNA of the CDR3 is TGCAGCGTTGTGGGAGGCAGGGGAAACAATGAGCAGTTCTTC.

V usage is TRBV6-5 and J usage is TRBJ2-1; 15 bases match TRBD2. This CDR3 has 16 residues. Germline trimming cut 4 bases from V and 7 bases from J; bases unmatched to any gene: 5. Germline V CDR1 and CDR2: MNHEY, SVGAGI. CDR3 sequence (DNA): TGTGCCAGCAGTTTCGGACTAGCGGGGGGGCAGAATGAGCAGTTCTTC. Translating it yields CASSFGLAGGQNEQFF.